The text below deals with one T cell receptor (beta chain). Its antigen is undetermined. The data are from a study of Ad26.COV2.S vaccination and SARS-CoV-2 variants. Study-wide results and limits: Researchers cautioned that TCR breadth and depth analyses may have underestimated total T cell responses. Substantial breadth was reportedly displayed by spike-specific CD8+ and CD4+ T cell responses after vaccination.

Repertoires were generated with immunoSEQ multiplex PCR, while TCRdb's copy carries only in-frame clones and drops some. Among roughly 92,000 clones listed, roughly 84% were seen once. The origin of this receptor is a human donor who had recovered from COVID-19. The sample was peripheral blood, taken after recovery from COVID-19.

The CDR3 nucleotides read TGTGCCAGCCGGGGACAGGTGAACACTGAAGCTTTCTTT. This gives the protein CASRGQVNTEAFF. The chain has TRBV7-2 and TRBJ1-1; 8 positions match TRBD1. V shed 8 bases and J 0 bases; nucleotides not matched to a gene: 2. The CDR3 totals 13 residues. Germline V gene data show CDR1 as SGHTA and CDR2 as FQGNSA.